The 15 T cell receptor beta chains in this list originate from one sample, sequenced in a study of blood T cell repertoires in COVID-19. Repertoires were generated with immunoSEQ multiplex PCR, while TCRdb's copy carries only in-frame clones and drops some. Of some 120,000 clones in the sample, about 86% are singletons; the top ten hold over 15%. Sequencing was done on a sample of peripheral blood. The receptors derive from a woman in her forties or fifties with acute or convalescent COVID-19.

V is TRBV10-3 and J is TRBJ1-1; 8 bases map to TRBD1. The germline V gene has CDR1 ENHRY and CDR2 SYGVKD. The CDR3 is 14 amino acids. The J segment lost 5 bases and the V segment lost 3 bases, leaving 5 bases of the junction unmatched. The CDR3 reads CAISDRTGRTEAFF. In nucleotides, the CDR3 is TGTGCCATCAGTGATCGGACAGGGAGGACTGAAGCTTTCTTT.

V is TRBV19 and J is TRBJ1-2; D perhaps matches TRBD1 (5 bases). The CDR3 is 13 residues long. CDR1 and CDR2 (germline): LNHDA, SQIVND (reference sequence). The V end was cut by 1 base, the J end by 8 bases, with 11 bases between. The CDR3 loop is CASSIGRGDGYTF. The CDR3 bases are TGTGCCAGTAGTATAGGGCGCGGGGACGGCTACACCTTC.

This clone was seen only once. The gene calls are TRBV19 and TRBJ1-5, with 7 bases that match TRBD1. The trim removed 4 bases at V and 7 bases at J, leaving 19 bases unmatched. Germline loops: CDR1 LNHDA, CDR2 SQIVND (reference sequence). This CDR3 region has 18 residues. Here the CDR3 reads CASSKAGGPTMEGQPQHF. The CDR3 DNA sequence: TGTGCCAGTAGTAAGGCAGGGGGACCCACCATGGAAGGGCAGCCCCAGCATTTT.

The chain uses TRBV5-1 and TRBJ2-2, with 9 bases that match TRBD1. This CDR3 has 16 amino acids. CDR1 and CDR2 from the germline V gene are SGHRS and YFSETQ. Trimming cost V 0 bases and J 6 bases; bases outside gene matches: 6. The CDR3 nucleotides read TGCGCCAGCAGCTTGGCAGGGACAGGGATAGCCGGGGAGCTGTTTTTT. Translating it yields CASSLAGTGIAGELFF.

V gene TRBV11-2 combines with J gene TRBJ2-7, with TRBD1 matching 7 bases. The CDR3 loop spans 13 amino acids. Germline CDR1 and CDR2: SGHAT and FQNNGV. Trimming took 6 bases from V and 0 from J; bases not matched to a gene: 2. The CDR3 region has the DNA TGTGCCAGCAGGAGGGACAGCTCCTACGAGCAGTACTTC. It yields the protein CASRRDSSYEQYF. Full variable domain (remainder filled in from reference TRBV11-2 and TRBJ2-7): EAGVAQSPRYKIIEKRQSVAFWCNPISGHATLYWYQQILGQGPKLLIQFQNNGVVDDSQLPKDRFSAERLKGVDSTLKIQPAKLEDSAVYLCASRRDSSYEQYFGPGTRLTVT.

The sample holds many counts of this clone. CDR3: CASSLGRNEQYF. The CDR3 DNA sequence: TGTGCCAGCAGCTTAGGCAGAAACGAGCAGTACTTC. The genes are TRBV11-2 and TRBJ2-7; D ambiguous. The CDR3 is 12 amino acids. V was shortened by 1 base and J by 5 bases, with 6 bases between the two germline ends. Germline values: CDR1 SGHAT, CDR2 FQNNGV.

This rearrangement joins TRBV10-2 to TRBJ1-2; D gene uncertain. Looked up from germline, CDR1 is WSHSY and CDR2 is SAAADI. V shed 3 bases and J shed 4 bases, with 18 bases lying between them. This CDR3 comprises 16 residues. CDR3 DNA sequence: TGCGCCAGCAGTGACTCGCAGGCCGGGGAGTCCTATGGCTACACCTTC. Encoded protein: CASSDSQAGESYGYTF.

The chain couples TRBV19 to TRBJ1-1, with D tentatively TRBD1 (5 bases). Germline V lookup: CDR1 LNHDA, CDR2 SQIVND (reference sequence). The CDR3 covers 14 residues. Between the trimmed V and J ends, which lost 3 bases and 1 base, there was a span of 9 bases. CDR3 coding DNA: TGTGCCAGTAGTATGTGGGGGGGGAACACTGAAGCTTTCTTT. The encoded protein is CASSMWGGNTEAFF.

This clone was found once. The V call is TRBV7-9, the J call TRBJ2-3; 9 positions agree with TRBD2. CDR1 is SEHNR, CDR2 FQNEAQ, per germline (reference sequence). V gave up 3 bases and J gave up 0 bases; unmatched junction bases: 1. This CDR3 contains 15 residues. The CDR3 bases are TGTGCCAGCAGCTTTAGCGGGAGTAGCACAGATACGCAGTATTTT. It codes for CASSFSGSSTDTQYF.

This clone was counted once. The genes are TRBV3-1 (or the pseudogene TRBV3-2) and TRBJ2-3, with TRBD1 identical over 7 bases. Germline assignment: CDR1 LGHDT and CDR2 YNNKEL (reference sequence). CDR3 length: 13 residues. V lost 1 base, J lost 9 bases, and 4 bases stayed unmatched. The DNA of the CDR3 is TGTGCCAGCAGCCAAGTCGGACAGGCAACGCAGTATTTT. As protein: CASSQVGQATQYF.

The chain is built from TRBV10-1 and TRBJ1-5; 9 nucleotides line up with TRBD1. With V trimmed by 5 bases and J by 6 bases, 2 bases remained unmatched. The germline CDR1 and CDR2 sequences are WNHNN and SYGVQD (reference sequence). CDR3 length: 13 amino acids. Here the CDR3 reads CASSTTGGQPQHF. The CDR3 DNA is TGCGCCAGCAGTACGACAGGGGGTCAGCCCCAGCATTTT.

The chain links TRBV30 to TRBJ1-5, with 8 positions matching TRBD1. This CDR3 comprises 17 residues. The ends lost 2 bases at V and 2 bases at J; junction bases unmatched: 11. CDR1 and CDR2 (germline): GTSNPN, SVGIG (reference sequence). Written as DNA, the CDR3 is TGTGCCTGGAGTCAAAACAGGGGGTCAAGCGGCAATCAGCCCCAGCATTTT. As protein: CAWSQNRGSSGNQPQHF. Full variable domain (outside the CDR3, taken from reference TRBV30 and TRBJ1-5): SQTIHQWPATLVQPVGSPLSLECTVEGTSNPNLYWYRQAAGRGLQLLFYSVGIGQISSEVPQNLSASRPQDRQFILSSKKLLLSDSGFYLCAWSQNRGSSGNQPQHFGDGTRLSIL.

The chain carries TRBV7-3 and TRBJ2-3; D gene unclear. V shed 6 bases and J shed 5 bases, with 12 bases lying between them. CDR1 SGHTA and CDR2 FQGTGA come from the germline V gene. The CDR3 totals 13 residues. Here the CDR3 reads CASRPNSGDTQYF. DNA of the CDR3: TGTGCCAGCAGACCCAATTCCGGAGATACGCAGTATTTT.

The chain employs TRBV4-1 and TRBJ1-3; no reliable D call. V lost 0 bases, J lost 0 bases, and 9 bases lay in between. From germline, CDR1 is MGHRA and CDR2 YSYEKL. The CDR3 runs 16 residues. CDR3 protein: CASSQDRRGSGNTIYF. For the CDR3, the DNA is TGCGCCAGCAGCCAAGATCGGAGAGGCTCTGGAAACACCATATATTTT.

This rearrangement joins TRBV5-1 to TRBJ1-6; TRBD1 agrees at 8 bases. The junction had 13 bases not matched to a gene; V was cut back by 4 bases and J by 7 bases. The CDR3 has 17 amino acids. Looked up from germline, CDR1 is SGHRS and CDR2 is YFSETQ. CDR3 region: CASSPLDRGTTNSPLHF. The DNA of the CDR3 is TGCGCCAGCAGCCCGTTAGACAGGGGTACAACAAATTCACCCCTCCACTTT.